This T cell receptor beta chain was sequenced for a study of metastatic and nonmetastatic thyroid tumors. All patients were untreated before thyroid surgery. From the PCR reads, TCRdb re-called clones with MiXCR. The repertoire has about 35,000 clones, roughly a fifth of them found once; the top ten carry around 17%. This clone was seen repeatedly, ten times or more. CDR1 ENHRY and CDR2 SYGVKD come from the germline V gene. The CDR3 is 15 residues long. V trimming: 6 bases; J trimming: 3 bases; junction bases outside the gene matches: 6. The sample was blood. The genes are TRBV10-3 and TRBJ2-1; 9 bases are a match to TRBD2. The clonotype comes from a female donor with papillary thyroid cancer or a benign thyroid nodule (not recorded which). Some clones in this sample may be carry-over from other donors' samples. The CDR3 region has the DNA TGTGCCATCAGAAGTAGCGGGAGCTACTACAATGAGCAGTTCTTC. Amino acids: CAIRSSGSYYNEQFF.